A selection of T cell receptor beta chains follows, all from one sample in a study of blood T cells in healthy people across ages. TCRdb independently ran MiXCR on the 5' RACE reads; one entry per CDR3 protein. The table records around 1,800,000 distinct CDR3 sequences, about two fifths of them present only once. The sequencing input was blood. The origin of the receptors is a human donor in good health. CDR3s include the opening cysteine and the closing phenylalanine or tryptophan. The order of the fields is J gene, V gene, clone size, CDR3 length, D gene, CDR3 DNA, CDR3 protein. D genes are given only for firm matches. Clone size is given for some rows only: seen once, a few or many times, or a class if the clone is expanded.

>TRBJ1-2|TRBV4-1|NA|14|NA
TGCGCCAGCAGCCAAGTTTCAGGGGCTCAAGGCTACACCTTC
CASSQVSGAQGYTF
>TRBJ1-1|TRBV7-9|NA|13|NA
TGTACCAGCGGCATAGGGGGTACGACTGAAGCTTTCTTT
CTSGIGGTTEAFF
>TRBJ2-1|TRBV7-2|NA|16|TRBD2
TGTGCCAGCAGCCCTATGGGGCGGGGGGGCCTCAATGAGCAGTTCTTC
CASSPMGRGGLNEQFF
>TRBJ1-2|TRBV5-1|NA|13|TRBD1
TGTGCCAGCAGTACAGACAGGGGGTATGGCTACACCTTC
CASSTDRGYGYTF
>TRBJ2-3|TRBV12-3/TRBV12-4|few|14|NA
TGTGCCAGCACCCAGGGGTCGGGCACAGATACGCAGTATTTT
CASTQGSGTDTQYF
>TRBJ1-2|TRBV20-1|NA|12|NA
TGCAGTGCTAGTGGGCAGCCCTATGGCTACACCTTC
CSASGQPYGYTF
>TRBJ1-5|TRBV28|NA|17|NA
TGTGCCAGCAAATCGGGTTCTGGGCGCCGTAGCAATCAGCCCCAGCATTTT
CASKSGSGRRSNQPQHF
>TRBJ2-3|TRBV7-2|NA|17|TRBD2
TGTGCCAGCAGCCTACGGACGGGACTAGGGTTAGCAGATACGCAGTATTTT
CASSLRTGLGLADTQYF
>TRBJ2-7|TRBV12-3/TRBV12-4|NA|14|NA
TGTGCCAGCACCAACGTGGGGGGATCCTACGAGCAGTACTTC
CASTNVGGSYEQYF
>TRBJ1-3|TRBV9|NA|16|NA
TGTGCCAGCAGCCCCCAGGGAAGTGGTTCTGGAAACACCATATATTTT
CASSPQGSGSGNTIYF
>TRBJ1-1|TRBV6-5|NA|15|TRBD1
TGTGCCAGCAGTCAGGGACAGGGGAAAAACACTGAAGCTTTCTTT
CASSQGQGKNTEAFF
>TRBJ2-6|TRBV5-5|NA|14|NA
TGTGCCAGCAGTCTCTGGGATGGGGCCAACGTCCTGACTTTC
CASSLWDGANVLTF
>TRBJ2-7|TRBV28|few|14|TRBD1
TGTGCCAGCAGTTCGGGACAGGAGGTCTACGAGCAGTACTTC
CASSSGQEVYEQYF
>TRBJ2-5|TRBV7-2|many|14|TRBD1
TGTGCCAGCAGCTTAGCAGGGGGCGCGGAGACCCAGTACTTC
CASSLAGGAETQYF
>TRBJ1-6|TRBV6-4|NA|17|NA
TGTGCCAGCAGTGACTCTTTGGTAGTCATACCTAATTCACCCCTCCACTTT
CASSDSLVVIPNSPLHF
>TRBJ1-2|TRBV10-3|few|14|TRBD1
TGTGCCATCAGCGGACAGGGTTCGAGCTATGGCTACACCTTC
CAISGQGSSYGYTF
>TRBJ2-7|TRBV25-1|NA|15|NA
TGTGCCAGCAGTGAGGCCGGGACGGGGTTATACGAGCAGTACTTC
CASSEAGTGLYEQYF
>TRBJ1-2|TRBV5-1|once|12|NA
TGCGCCAGCAGCAGACACTCCTATGGCTACACCTTC
CASSRHSYGYTF